This T cell receptor beta chain was identified in a study of control samples from healthy donors and cancer patients. The trim removed 4 bases at V and 0 bases at J, leaving 5 bases unmatched. Germline lookup yields CDR1 MNHEY and CDR2 SMNVEV (reference sequence). This CDR3 is 15 amino acids long. Sequencing used immunoSEQ multiplex PCR; TCRdb keeps in-frame clones, though not all of them. The sample carries 150,000 to 180,000 clones, roughly 94% recorded once. This clone was recorded once. The sequence came from a man in his forties or fifties in good health. The chain recombines TRBV27 with TRBJ1-2, with 7 bases identical to TRBD1. Sequences were obtained from blood. The CDR3 DNA reads as TGTGCCAGCAGTTCCCTACAGGGGACTAACTATGGCTACACCTTC. Its translation is CASSSLQGTNYGYTF.